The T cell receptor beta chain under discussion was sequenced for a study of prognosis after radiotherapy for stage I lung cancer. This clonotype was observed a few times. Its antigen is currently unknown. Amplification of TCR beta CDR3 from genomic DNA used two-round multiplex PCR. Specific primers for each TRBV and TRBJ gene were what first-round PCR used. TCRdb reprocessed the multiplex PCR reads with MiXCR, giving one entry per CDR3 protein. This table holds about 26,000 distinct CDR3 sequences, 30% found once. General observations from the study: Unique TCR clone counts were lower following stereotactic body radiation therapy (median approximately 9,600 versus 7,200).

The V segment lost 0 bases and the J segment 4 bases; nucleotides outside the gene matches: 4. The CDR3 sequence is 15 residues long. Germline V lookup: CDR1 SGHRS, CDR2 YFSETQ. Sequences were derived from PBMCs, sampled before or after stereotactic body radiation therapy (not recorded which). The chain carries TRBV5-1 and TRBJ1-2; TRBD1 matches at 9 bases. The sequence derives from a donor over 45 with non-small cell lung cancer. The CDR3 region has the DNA TGCGCCAGCAGCTTGGCTACAGGGGGCAGCTATGGCTACACCTTC. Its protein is CASSLATGGSYGYTF.